The rows below give T cell receptor beta chains drawn from one sample of a study of identical twins. TCRdb recomputed calls from the 5' RACE reads with MiXCR, one row per CDR3 protein. The sample consists of about 1.7 million distinct CDR3 sequences, around a third of them appearing once. Sequenced material: cord blood. The source of these receptors is a newborn girl in good health. Each CDR3 is given with its conserved first and last residue. The D gene is left open where the match is weak. Rows may omit the clone size; those that give it use once, few, many or a size class.

j_gene | d_gene | abundance | v_gene | CDR3nt | CDR3aa
TRBJ1-5 | TRBD1 | NA | TRBV10-3 | TGTGCCATCAGTGAGTCATGGGGACAGGGGGCGAGCAATCAGCCCCAGCATTTT | CAISESWGQGASNQPQHF
TRBJ2-1 | TRBD2 | few | TRBV6-2/TRBV6-3 | TGTGCCAGCACGGGGGGGCTTTCGGGCTACAATGAGCAGTTCTTC | CASTGGLSGYNEQFF
TRBJ2-3 | TRBD2 | NA | TRBV12-3/TRBV12-4 | TGTGCCAGCAGTTTCAGCGGGGTCTTCACAGATACGCAGTATTTT | CASSFSGVFTDTQYF
TRBJ1-2 | TRBD1 | few | TRBV20-1 | TGCAGTGCTACTCTGGACAGGTGGCCCCTACTGGATGGCTACACCTTC | CSATLDRWPLLDGYTF
TRBJ2-5 | NA | NA | TRBV5-5 | TGTGCCAGCAGCTTGTTGACCCTAGCGTCTCAAGAGACCCAGTACTTC | CASSLLTLASQETQYF
TRBJ2-7 | NA | NA | TRBV2 | TGTGCCAGCAGGGACAACAACCGCGAGCAGTACTTC | CASRDNNREQYF
TRBJ2-3 | TRBD2 | NA | TRBV28 | TGTGCCAGCAGCCTCCTAGCGGGGTCAGGTACAGATACGCAGTATTTT | CASSLLAGSGTDTQYF
TRBJ2-3 | NA | NA | TRBV7-9 | TGTGCCAGCAGCTTAGTACACGGACTTCAGACCACAGATACGCAGTATTTT | CASSLVHGLQTTDTQYF
TRBJ2-3 | NA | few | TRBV24-1 | TGTGCCACCAGTGATCGCCAGGGAGGAGGAGATACGCAGTATTTT | CATSDRQGGGDTQYF
TRBJ2-4 | TRBD2 | few | TRBV7-8 | TGTGCCAGCAGCTTAGAACCGACGGGGGGAGGCATTCAGTACTTC | CASSLEPTGGGIQYF
TRBJ2-3 | NA | NA | TRBV7-2 | TGTGCCAGCAGTAGCGGATTTGGCACAGATACGCAGTATTTT | CASSSGFGTDTQYF
TRBJ1-5 | NA | NA | TRBV5-1 | TGCGCCAGCAGCTTGGACGGGGCCTACAATCAGCCCCAGCATTTT | CASSLDGAYNQPQHF
TRBJ2-7 | TRBD2 | NA | TRBV7-9 | TGTGCCAGCAGCCCCCAGAGTAAGGGAGGGGACTACAATGAGCAGTACTTC | CASSPQSKGGDYNEQYF
TRBJ1-4 | TRBD1 | few | TRBV6-5 | TGTGCCAGCAGTTTCCACAGGGGGACGAAGGAAAAACTGTTTTTT | CASSFHRGTKEKLFF
TRBJ2-1 | TRBD1 | NA | TRBV6-2/TRBV6-3 | TGTGCCAGCAGTTACGACAGGGAAGTCTACAATGAGCAGTTCTTC | CASSYDREVYNEQFF
TRBJ1-1 | NA | NA | TRBV7-9 | TGTGCCAGCAGCTTAGTCTCGGTGAGTGTGACTGAAGCTTTCTTT | CASSLVSVSVTEAFF
TRBJ2-1 | TRBD2 | NA | TRBV20-1 | TGCAGTGCTACATCTAGCGGGGGGGGTTACAATGAGCAGTTCTTC | CSATSSGGGYNEQFF
TRBJ2-7 | TRBD1 | NA | TRBV27 | TGTGCCAGCAGTTATAAACAGGGGGCCGATTACGAGCAGTACTTC | CASSYKQGADYEQYF
TRBJ2-7 | NA | NA | TRBV3-1 | TGTGCCAGCAGCCAATGGGGTGAGCAGTACTTC | CASSQWGEQYF
TRBJ1-1 | TRBD1 | NA | TRBV10-3 | TGTGCCATCAGTGAGTCCGGGACAGGGAACACTGAAGCTTTCTTT | CAISESGTGNTEAFF
TRBJ1-2 | TRBD1 | NA | TRBV20-1 | TGCAGTGCCAAAATCAGGGGGAGCTACACCTTC | CSAKIRGSYTF
TRBJ2-3 | NA | few | TRBV28 | TGTGCCAGCAGTGCCAGGGGATTCCTCCGTCGAGATACGCAGTATTTT | CASSARGFLRRDTQYF
TRBJ2-7 | TRBD1 | NA | TRBV4-1 | TGCGCCAGCAGCGGGAGGTTGCGATTGAGCCTGGGAACCGGGACAGGAGACTACGAGCAGTACTTC | CASSGRLRLSLGTGTGDYEQYF
TRBJ2-7 | NA | many | TRBV10-3 | TGTGCCATCAGTGAGTCGAAGGTAGGGGATTCCTACGAGCAGTACTTC | CAISESKVGDSYEQYF
TRBJ2-3 | TRBD2 | many | TRBV2 | TGTGCCAGCAGTACCGGGACTAGCGGGGGCACAGATACGCAGTATTTT | CASSTGTSGGTDTQYF
TRBJ1-1 | TRBD1 | many | TRBV20-1 | TGCAGTGCTAGAGGGACAGGGAACACTGAAGCTTTCTTT | CSARGTGNTEAFF
TRBJ2-1 | TRBD2 | NA | TRBV12-5 | TGTGCTAGTGGTTTGGCGGGACTAGCGGGATCCCACAATGAGCAGTTCTTC | CASGLAGLAGSHNEQFF
TRBJ2-1 | NA | NA | TRBV5-1 | TGCGCCAGCAGCTCTGGGACTTCTCCCCCCAATGAGCAGTTCTTC | CASSSGTSPPNEQFF
TRBJ1-2 | NA | NA | TRBV20-1 | TGCAGTGCTTTCCGTTCACAATCTAACTATGGCTACACCTTC | CSAFRSQSNYGYTF
TRBJ2-7 | NA | few | TRBV20-1 | TGCAGTGCTAGACACCGCTACGAGCAGTACTTC | CSARHRYEQYF
TRBJ2-7 | NA | NA | TRBV20-1 | TGCAGTGCGCACCGGGACTACGAGCAGTACTTC | CSAHRDYEQYF
TRBJ2-2 | NA | once | TRBV12-3/TRBV12-4 | TGTGCCAGCAGTTCCCCCGAGATTCGCACCGGGGAGCTGTTTTTT | CASSSPEIRTGELFF
TRBJ1-1 | TRBD1 | NA | TRBV7-9 | TGTGCCAGCAGCTTAGGGACAGGAAGAATGAACACTGAAGCTTTCTTT | CASSLGTGRMNTEAFF
TRBJ2-3 | NA | few | TRBV20-1 | TGCAGTGCTAGAGGGGTGAACACAGATACGCAGTATTTT | CSARGVNTDTQYF
TRBJ2-7 | TRBD2 | few | TRBV4-1 | TGCGCCAGCAGCCCCCTCCCCGCGGGAGTGGTGTACGAGCAGTACTTC | CASSPLPAGVVYEQYF
TRBJ2-7 | NA | NA | TRBV29-1 | TGCAGCGTTGAGATGGACATCTCCTACGAGCGGTACTTC | CSVEMDISYERYF
TRBJ1-2 | TRBD1 | few | TRBV29-1 | TGCAGCGCCCCGGGACAGTATGGCTACACCTTC | CSAPGQYGYTF
TRBJ2-3 | NA | few | TRBV27 | TGTGCCAGCACCGGTGGAGGAGATACGCAGTATTTT | CASTGGGDTQYF
TRBJ2-1 | TRBD2 | many | TRBV29-1 | TGCAGCACGAAGCGGGGGGGCGATCTGACTGAGCAGTTCTTC | CSTKRGGDLTEQFF
TRBJ2-3 | TRBD2 | NA | TRBV25-1 | TGTACCAGCAGTGAAAGGGGACTAGCACACGATACGCAGTATTTT | CTSSERGLAHDTQYF
TRBJ1-2 | NA | NA | TRBV20-1 | TGCAGTGGACAGTACTATGGCTACACCTTC | CSGQYYGYTF
TRBJ2-1 | NA | few | TRBV27 | TGTGCCAGCAGTTTATGGGGGGACCGTGAGCAGTTCTTC | CASSLWGDREQFF
TRBJ1-6 | TRBD1 | NA | TRBV27 | TGTGCCAGCAGTCCGGACAGGGTGGGTTCACCCCTCCACTTT | CASSPDRVGSPLHF
TRBJ2-4 | TRBD2 | NA | TRBV20-1 | TGCAGTGCGGGTAGCGGGAGTGAATCGGAGCAGTACTTC | CSAGSGSESEQYF
TRBJ2-4 | NA | NA | TRBV7-8 | TGTGCCAGCAGCTTTCGAGCCAGTCAAGAGGCCCAGTACTTC | CASSFRASQEAQYF
TRBJ1-4 | NA | NA | TRBV20-1 | TGCAGTGCTAGAGTGCAGCCCCCGAATGAAAAACTGTTTTTT | CSARVQPPNEKLFF
TRBJ1-1 | NA | NA | TRBV6-1 | TGTGCCAGCAGTGAAGCCCGCAGGGTGTTGAACACTGAAGCTTTCTTT | CASSEARRVLNTEAFF
TRBJ2-3 | NA | few | TRBV24-1 | TGTGCCACCAGTGGTTTTGGGCCCCCAGATACGCAGTATTTT | CATSGFGPPDTQYF
TRBJ1-4 | NA | NA | TRBV28 | TGTGCCAGCAGTCCACAGGGTTTAAGCGGTGAAAAACTGTTTTTT | CASSPQGLSGEKLFF
TRBJ2-6 | TRBD2 | NA | TRBV27 | TGTGCCAGCAGTTCATCCCGCCCTAGCGGGAGGTTTTCCCCGGCCAACGTCCTGACTTTC | CASSSSRPSGRFSPANVLTF
TRBJ2-3 | NA | NA | TRBV2 | TGTGCCAGCAGTGAAGCGGGAAGGGTAACAGATACGCAGTATTTT | CASSEAGRVTDTQYF
TRBJ2-3 | NA | few | TRBV2 | TGTGCCAGCAGTGTTCAGGGATTAGGGACAGATACGCAGTATTTT | CASSVQGLGTDTQYF